The T cell receptor beta chain under discussion was sequenced for a study of blood T cell repertoires in COVID-19. This table comes from immunoSEQ multiplex PCR, and its TCRdb copy is limited to in-frame clones, with some not included. The repertoire has about 190,000 clones, roughly 82% of them found once; the top ten carry 4% to 6.5%. The CDR3 length is 13 residues. V lost 7 bases, J lost 7 bases, and 6 bases stayed unmatched. The clonotype originates from a woman in her sixties with acute COVID-19. J is TRBJ1-2 and V is TRBV12-3 or TRBV12-4, with 10 bases identical to TRBD1. The sequenced sample consisted of PBMCs or T cells enriched from blood (not recorded which). The CDR3: CASTRDRGGGYTF. Written as DNA, the CDR3 is TGTGCCAGCACCCGGGACAGGGGAGGTGGCTACACCTTC.